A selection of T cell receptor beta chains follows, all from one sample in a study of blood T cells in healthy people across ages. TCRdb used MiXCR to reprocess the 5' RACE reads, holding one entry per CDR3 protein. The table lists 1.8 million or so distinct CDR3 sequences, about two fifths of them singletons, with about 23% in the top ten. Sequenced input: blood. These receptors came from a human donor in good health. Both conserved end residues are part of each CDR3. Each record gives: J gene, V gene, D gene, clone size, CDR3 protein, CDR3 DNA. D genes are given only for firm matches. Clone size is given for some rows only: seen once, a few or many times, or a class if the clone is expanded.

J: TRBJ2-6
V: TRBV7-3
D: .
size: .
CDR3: CASSTEAGGTAGSGANVRTF
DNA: TGTGCCAGCAGCACAGAGGCCGGGGGCACCGCTGGCTCTGGGGCCAACGTCCGGACTTTC

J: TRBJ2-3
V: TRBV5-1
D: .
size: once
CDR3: CASSLVGVQRTDTRYF
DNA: TGCGCCAGCAGCTTGGTGGGGGTCCAACGCACAGATACGCGGTATTTT

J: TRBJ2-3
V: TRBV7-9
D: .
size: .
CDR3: CASSLVGYDTQYF
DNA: TGTGCCAGCAGCTTAGTAGGGTACGATACGCAGTATTTT

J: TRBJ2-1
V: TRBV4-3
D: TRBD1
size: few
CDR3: CASSRDRILYNEQFF
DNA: TGCGCCAGCAGCCGGGACAGAATCCTCTACAATGAGCAGTTCTTC

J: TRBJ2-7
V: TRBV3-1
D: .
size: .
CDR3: CASRPRGRAYEQYF
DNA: TGTGCCAGCCGGCCAAGAGGACGGGCCTACGAGCAGTACTTC

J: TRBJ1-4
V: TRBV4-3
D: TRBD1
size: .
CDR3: CASSQETGAGFGKLFF
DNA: TGCGCCAGCAGCCAAGAAACAGGGGCAGGGTTTGGAAAACTGTTTTTT

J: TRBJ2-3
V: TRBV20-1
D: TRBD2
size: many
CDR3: CSARTGGGGASTDTQYF
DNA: TGCAGTGCTAGGACCGGTGGCGGGGGGGCGAGCACAGATACGCAGTATTTT

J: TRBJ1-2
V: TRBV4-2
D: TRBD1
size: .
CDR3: CASSLPGQGRYGYTF
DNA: TGTGCCAGCAGCCTTCCGGGACAGGGACGGTATGGCTACACCTTC

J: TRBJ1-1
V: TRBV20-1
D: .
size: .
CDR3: CSASRGGDTEAFF
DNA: TGCAGTGCTTCTAGGGGGGGGGACACTGAAGCTTTCTTT

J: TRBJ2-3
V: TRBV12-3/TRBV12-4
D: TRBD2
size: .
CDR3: CASSTPSGGYTDTQYF
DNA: TGTGCCAGCAGCACACCTTCGGGGGGATACACAGATACGCAGTATTTT

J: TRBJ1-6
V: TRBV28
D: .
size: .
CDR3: CASSFPGSPLHF
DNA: TGTGCCAGCAGTTTTCCTGGGTCACCCCTCCACTTT

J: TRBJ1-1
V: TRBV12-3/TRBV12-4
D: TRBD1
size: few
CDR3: CASSFGTGAEAFF
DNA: TGTGCCAGCAGTTTCGGGACAGGGGCTGAAGCTTTCTTT

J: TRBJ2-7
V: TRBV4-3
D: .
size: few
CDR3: CASSQDLKGHYNEQYF
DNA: TGCGCCAGCAGCCAAGACCTAAAGGGACATTACAACGAGCAGTACTTC

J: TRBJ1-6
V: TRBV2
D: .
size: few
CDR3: CASSPARGSDSPLHF
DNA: TGTGCCAGCAGTCCCGCGCGGGGAAGTGATTCACCCCTCCACTTT

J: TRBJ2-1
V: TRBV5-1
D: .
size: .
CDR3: CASSSTVNNEQFF
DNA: TGCGCCAGCAGCTCGACAGTTAACAATGAGCAGTTCTTC

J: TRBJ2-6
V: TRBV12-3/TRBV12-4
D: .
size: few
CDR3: CASWTGAPGANVLTF
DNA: TGTGCCAGCTGGACGGGGGCGCCCGGGGCCAACGTCCTGACTTTC

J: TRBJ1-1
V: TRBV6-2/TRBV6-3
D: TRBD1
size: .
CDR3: CASTPGGGFGTEAFF
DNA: TGTGCCAGCACCCCAGGGGGGGGCTTTGGCACTGAAGCTTTCTTT

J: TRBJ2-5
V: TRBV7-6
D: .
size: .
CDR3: CASSLVAGRLSAETQYF
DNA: TGTGCCAGCAGCTTAGTGGCAGGAAGATTATCAGCAGAGACCCAGTACTTC

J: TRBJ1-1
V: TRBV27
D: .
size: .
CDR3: CAGSPFRWAEAFF
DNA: TGTGCCGGCAGTCCATTCCGGTGGGCTGAAGCTTTCTTT

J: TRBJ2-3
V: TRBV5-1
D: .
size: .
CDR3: CASVSPSGGLTDTQYF
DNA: TGCGCCAGCGTGTCCCCGTCCGGGGGGCTGACCGATACGCAGTATTTT

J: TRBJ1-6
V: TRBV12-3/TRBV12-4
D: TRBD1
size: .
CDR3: CASTSGQGPLSSPLHF
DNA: TGTGCCAGCACCTCAGGACAGGGACCGCTGAGTTCACCCCTCCACTTT

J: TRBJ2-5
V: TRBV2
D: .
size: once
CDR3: CASNGDYQETQYF
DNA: TGTGCCAGCAACGGGGACTACCAAGAGACCCAGTACTTC

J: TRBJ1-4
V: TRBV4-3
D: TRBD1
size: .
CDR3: CASSPWTGSRNEKLFF
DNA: TGCGCCAGCAGCCCGTGGACAGGGTCAAGGAATGAAAAACTGTTTTTT

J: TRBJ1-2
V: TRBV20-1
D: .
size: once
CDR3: CSARFEDNYGYTF
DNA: TGCAGTGCTAGATTCGAGGATAACTATGGCTACACCTTC

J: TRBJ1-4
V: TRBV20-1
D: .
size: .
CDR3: CSVAHTSFKLFF
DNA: TGCAGTGTAGCCCACACGTCTTTCAAACTGTTTTTT

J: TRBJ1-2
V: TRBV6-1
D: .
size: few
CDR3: CASSERGYYGYTF
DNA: TGTGCCAGCAGTGAACGGGGATACTATGGCTACACCTTC

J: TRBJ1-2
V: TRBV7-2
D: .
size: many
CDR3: CASSLGVGNYGYTF
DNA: TGTGCCAGCAGCTTAGGAGTGGGGAACTATGGCTACACCTTC

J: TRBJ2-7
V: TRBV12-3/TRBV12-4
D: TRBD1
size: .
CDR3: CASNRDRDYEQYF
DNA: TGTGCCAGCAACAGGGACAGAGACTACGAGCAGTACTTC

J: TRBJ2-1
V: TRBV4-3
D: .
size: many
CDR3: CASSQDGGQEFF
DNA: TGCGCCAGCAGCCAAGACGGGGGTCAGGAGTTCTTC

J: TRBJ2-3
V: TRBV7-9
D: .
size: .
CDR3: CASSYDGGSSTDTQYF
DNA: TGTGCCAGCAGCTACGACGGGGGCTCTAGCACAGATACGCAGTATTTT

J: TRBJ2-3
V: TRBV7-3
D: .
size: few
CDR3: CASSSPQRNTQYF
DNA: TGTGCCAGCAGCTCACCTCAGCGGAATACGCAGTATTTT

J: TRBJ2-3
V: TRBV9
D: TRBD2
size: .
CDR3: CASSFIPLAGGTDTQYF
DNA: TGTGCCAGCAGCTTTATACCCCTAGCGGGGGGCACAGATACGCAGTATTTT

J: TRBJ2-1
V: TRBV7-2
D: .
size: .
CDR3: CASSLARPGNNEQFF
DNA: TGTGCCAGCAGCTTAGCGCGGCCGGGGAACAATGAGCAGTTCTTC

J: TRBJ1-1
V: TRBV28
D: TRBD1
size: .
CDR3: CASTQTGGGTETFF
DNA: TGTGCCAGCACCCAGACAGGGGGCGGCACTGAAACTTTCTTT

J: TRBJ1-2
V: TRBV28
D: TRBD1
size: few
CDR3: CASSKGGTRGGYTF
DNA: TGTGCCAGCAGTAAAGGGGGCACCCGTGGGGGCTACACCTTC

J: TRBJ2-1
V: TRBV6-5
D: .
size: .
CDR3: CASSYRGTYNEQFF
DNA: TGTGCCAGCAGTTACCGAGGGACTTACAATGAGCAGTTCTTC

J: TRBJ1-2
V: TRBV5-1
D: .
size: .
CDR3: CASSFGYDYTF
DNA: TGCGCTAGCAGCTTTGGCTATGACTACACCTTC

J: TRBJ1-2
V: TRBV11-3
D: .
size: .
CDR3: CASSPSGRADTF
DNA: TGTGCCAGCAGCCCGTCTGGGAGGGCAGACACCTTC

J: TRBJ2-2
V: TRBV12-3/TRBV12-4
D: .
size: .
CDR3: CASSLEVRHGELFF
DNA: TGTGCCAGCAGTTTAGAGGTCCGGCACGGGGAGCTGTTTTTT

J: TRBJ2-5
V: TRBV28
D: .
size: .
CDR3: CASTKGLWKETQYF
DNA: TGTGCCAGCACCAAGGGGCTGTGGAAAGAGACCCAGTACTTC

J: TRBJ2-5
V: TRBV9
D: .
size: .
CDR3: CASSVGPGGYETQYF
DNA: TGTGCCAGCAGCGTAGGACCGGGGGGCTATGAGACCCAGTACTTC

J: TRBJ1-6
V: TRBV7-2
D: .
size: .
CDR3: CASSISPGATNSPLHF
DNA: TGTGCCAGCAGCATTTCCCCGGGTGCCACAAATTCACCCCTCCACTTT

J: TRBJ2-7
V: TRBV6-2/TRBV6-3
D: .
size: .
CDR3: CASSSPQGYYEQYF
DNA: TGTGCCAGCAGTTCGCCTCAGGGCTACTACGAGCAGTACTTC

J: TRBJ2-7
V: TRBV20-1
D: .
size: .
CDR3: CSARGQDGQYF
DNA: TGCAGTGCTAGAGGACAGGACGGGCAGTACTTC

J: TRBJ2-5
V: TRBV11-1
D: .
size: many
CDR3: CASSRDYQETQYF
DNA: TGTGCCAGCAGCCGAGACTACCAAGAGACCCAGTACTTC

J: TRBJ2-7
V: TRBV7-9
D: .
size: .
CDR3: CASSLDTVRDEQYF
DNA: TGTGCCAGCAGCTTAGATACGGTCCGGGACGAGCAGTACTTC

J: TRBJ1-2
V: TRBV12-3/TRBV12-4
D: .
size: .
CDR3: CAGSLQQFGGYTF
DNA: TGTGCCGGCAGTTTACAGCAATTCGGCGGCTACACCTTC

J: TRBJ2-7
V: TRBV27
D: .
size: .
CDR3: CASSLRGSLTYEQYF
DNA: TGTGCCAGCAGTTTAAGGGGGTCGCTAACCTACGAGCAGTACTTC

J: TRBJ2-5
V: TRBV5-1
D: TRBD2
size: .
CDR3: CASSPSGGAVDEQYF
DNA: TGCGCCAGCAGCCCTAGCGGGGGGGCCGTAGATGAGCAGTACTTC

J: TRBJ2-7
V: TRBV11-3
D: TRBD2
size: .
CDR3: CASSPRTSGGMEQYF
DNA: TGTGCCAGCAGCCCCCGGACTAGCGGGGGAATGGAGCAGTACTTC

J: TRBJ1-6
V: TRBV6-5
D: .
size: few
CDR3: CASQSRGNSPLHF
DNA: TGTGCCAGCCAAAGTCGGGGGAATTCACCCCTCCACTTT

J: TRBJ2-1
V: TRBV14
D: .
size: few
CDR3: CASSQMWGGSNEQFF
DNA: TGTGCCAGCAGCCAGATGTGGGGGGGCTCTAATGAGCAGTTCTTC

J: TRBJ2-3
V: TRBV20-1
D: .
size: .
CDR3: CSANLAVTDTQYF
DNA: TGCAGTGCAAACCTCGCGGTTACAGATACGCAGTATTTT

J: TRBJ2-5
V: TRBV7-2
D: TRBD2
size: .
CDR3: CASSSFRLAGGETQYF
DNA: TGTGCCAGCAGCTCCTTTCGGCTAGCGGGAGGGGAGACCCAGTACTTC

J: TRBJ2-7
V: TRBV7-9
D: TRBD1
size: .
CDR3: CASSMDRGGYEQYF
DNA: TGTGCCAGCAGCATGGACAGGGGGGGGTACGAGCAGTACTTC

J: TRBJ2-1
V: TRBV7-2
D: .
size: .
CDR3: CASSLAGWVGDDNEQFF
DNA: TGTGCCAGCAGCTTAGCGGGGTGGGTGGGGGACGACAATGAGCAGTTCTTC

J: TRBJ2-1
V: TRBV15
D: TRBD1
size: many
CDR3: CATSRDRGQGADEQFF
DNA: TGTGCCACCAGCAGAGATCGGGGACAGGGAGCCGATGAGCAGTTCTTC

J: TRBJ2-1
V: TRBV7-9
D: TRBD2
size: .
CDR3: CASSSLAGPSYNEQFF
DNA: TGTGCCAGCAGCTCACTAGCGGGGCCTTCCTACAATGAGCAGTTCTTC

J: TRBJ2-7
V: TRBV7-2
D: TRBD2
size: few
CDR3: CASSLRFTGGFSYEQYF
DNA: TGTGCCAGCAGCTTGAGGTTCACGGGGGGGTTCTCCTACGAGCAGTACTTC